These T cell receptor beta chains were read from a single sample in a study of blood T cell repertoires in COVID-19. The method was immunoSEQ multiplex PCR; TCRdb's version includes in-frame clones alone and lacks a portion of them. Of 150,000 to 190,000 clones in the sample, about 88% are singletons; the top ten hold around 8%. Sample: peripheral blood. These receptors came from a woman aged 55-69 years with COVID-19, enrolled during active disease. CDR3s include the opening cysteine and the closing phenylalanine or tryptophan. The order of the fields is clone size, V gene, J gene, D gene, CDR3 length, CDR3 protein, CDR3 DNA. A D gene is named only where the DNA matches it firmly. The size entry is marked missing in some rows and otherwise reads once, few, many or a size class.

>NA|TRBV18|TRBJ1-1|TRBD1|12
CASSPSDRGAFF
TGTGCCAGCTCACCTTCCGACAGGGGGGCTTTCTTT
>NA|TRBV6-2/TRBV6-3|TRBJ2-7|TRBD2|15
CASSYLADSSYEQYF
TGTGCCAGCAGTTACCTAGCGGATAGCTCCTACGAGCAGTACTTC
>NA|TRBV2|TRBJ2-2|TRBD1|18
CASSYPGTGWLNTGELFF
TGTGCCAGCAGTTATCCCGGGACAGGGTGGCTGAACACCGGGGAGCTGTTTTTT
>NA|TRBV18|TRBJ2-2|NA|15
CASSPPRANFGELFF
TGTGCCAGCTCACCACCGAGGGCAAATTTCGGGGAGCTGTTTTTT
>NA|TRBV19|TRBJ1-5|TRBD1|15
CASSSNRGSNQPQHF
TGTGCCAGTAGTTCCAACAGGGGGAGCAATCAGCCCCAGCATTTT
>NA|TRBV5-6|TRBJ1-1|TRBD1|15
CASSLDRGSRTEAFF
TGTGCCAGCAGCTTAGACAGGGGGAGTCGAACTGAAGCTTTCTTT
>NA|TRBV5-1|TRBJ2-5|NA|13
CASSLVLEETQYF
TGCGCCAGCAGCTTGGTCTTAGAAGAGACCCAGTACTTC
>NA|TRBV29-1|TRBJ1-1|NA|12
CSVDRGNTEAFF
TGCAGCGTTGACCGAGGGAACACTGAAGCTTTCTTT
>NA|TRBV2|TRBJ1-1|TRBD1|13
CASTGDRGTEAFF
TGTGCCAGCACTGGAGACAGGGGGACTGAAGCTTTCTTT
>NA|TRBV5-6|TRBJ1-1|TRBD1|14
CASSLGTGGTEAFF
TGTGCCAGCAGCTTGGGGACAGGGGGCACTGAAGCTTTCTTT
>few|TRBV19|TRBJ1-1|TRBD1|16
CASRSLKQGQNTEAFF
TGTGCCAGTAGGAGTCTCAAACAGGGGCAAAACACTGAAGCTTTCTTT
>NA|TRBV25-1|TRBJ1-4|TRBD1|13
CASRDRVNEKLFF
TGTGCCAGCAGGGACAGGGTTAATGAAAAACTGTTTTTT
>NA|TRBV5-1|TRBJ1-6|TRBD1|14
CASSLGDRLTPLHF
TGCGCCAGCAGCTTGGGGGACAGACTTACACCCCTCCACTTT
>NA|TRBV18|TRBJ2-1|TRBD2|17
CASSPPETSGTYNEQFF
TGTGCCAGCTCACCACCTGAGACTAGCGGTACTTACAATGAGCAGTTCTTC
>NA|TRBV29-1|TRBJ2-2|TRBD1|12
CSVGQGVGELFF
TGCAGCGTTGGTCAGGGGGTCGGGGAGCTGTTTTTT
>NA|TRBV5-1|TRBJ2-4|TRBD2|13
CASSPEGGGIQYF
TGCGCCAGCAGCCCGGAGGGCGGGGGCATTCAGTACTTC
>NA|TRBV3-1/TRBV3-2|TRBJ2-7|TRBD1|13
CASSLGQSLEQYF
TGTGCCAGCAGCCTGGGACAGTCTCTCGAGCAGTACTTC
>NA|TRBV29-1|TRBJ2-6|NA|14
CSVELASGANVLTF
TGCAGCGTTGAACTAGCCTCTGGGGCCAACGTCCTGACTTTC
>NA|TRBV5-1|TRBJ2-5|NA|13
CASSAGWRETQYF
TGCGCCAGCAGCGCGGGTTGGCGAGAGACCCAGTACTTC
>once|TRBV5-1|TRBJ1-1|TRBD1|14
CASRIDRGGAEAFF
TGCGCCAGCAGAATTGACAGGGGAGGGGCTGAAGCTTTCTTT
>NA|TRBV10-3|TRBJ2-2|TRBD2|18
CAIREILAGGPNTGELFF
TGTGCCATCAGGGAAATACTAGCGGGGGGCCCGAACACCGGGGAGCTGTTTTTT
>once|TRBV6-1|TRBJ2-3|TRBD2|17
CASSEAPAGGWTDTQYF
TGTGCCAGCAGCGAAGCCCCGGCGGGAGGATGGACAGATACGCAGTATTTT
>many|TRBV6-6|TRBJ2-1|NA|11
CASSYGTEQFF
TGTGCCAGCAGTTACGGGACAGAGCAGTTCTTC
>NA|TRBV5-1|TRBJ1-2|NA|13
CASSSGQFYGYTF
TGCGCCAGCAGCTCAGGACAGTTCTATGGCTACACCTTC
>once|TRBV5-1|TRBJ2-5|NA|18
CASSLVRGRRDLVETQYF
TGCGCCAGCAGCTTGGTCAGGGGCCGCCGGGATCTCGTGGAGACCCAGTACTTC
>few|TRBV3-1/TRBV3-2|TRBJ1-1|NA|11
CASSHGHGAFF
TGTGCCAGCAGCCATGGACATGGAGCTTTCTTT
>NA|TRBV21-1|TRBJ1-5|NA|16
CASSAGTGPGDQPQHF
TGTGCCAGCTCTGCCGGGACAGGCCCTGGGGATCAGCCCCAGCATTTT
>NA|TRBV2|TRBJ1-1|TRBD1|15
CASSDRALGYTEAFF
TGTGCCAGCAGCGACAGGGCGTTAGGGTACACTGAAGCTTTCTTT
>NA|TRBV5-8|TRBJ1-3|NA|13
CASKGLTGNTIYF
TGTGCCAGCAAGGGACTAACTGGAAACACCATATATTTT
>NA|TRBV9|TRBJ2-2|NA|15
CASSVGIRGPGELFF
TGTGCCAGCAGCGTTGGGATAAGAGGGCCGGGGGAGCTGTTTTTT
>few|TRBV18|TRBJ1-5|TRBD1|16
CASSPYPGQGDQPQHF
TGTGCCAGCTCACCTTATCCGGGACAGGGGGATCAGCCCCAGCATTTT
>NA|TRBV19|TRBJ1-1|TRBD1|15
CASSPRTGLNTEAFF
TGTGCCAGTAGTCCCCGGACAGGGCTGAACACTGAAGCTTTCTTT
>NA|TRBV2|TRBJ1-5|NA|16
CASNGALSRVNQPQHF
TGTGCCAGCAATGGGGCCTTATCCCGGGTTAATCAGCCCCAGCATTTT
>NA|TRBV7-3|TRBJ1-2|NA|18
CASSPTYRGTAFDYGYTF
TGTGCCAGCAGCCCAACTTATAGGGGGACCGCCTTTGACTATGGCTACACCTTC
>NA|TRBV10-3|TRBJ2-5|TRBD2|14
CAISPGSGGETQYF
TGTGCCATCAGCCCCGGCTCCGGGGGGGAGACCCAGTACTTC
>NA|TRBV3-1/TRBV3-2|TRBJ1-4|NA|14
CASSQGGRNEKLFF
TGTGCCAGCAGCCAAGGGGGGCGTAATGAAAAACTGTTTTTT
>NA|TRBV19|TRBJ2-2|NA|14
CASRPQENTGELFF
TGTGCCAGTAGACCCCAGGAGAACACCGGGGAGCTGTTTTTT
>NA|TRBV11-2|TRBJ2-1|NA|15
CASSLERHSSNEQFF
TGTGCCAGCAGCTTAGAGAGACATTCGTCCAATGAGCAGTTCTTC
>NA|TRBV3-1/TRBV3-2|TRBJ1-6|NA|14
CASSQGGGNSPLHF
TGTGCCAGCAGCCAAGGGGGCGGTAATTCACCCCTCCACTTT
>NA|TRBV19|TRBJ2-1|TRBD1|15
CASSIGTGLYNEQFF
TGTGCCAGTAGTATTGGGACAGGGCTCTACAATGAGCAGTTCTTC
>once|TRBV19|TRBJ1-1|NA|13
CASRVQGNTEAFF
TGTGCCAGTAGGGTTCAGGGGAACACTGAAGCTTTCTTT
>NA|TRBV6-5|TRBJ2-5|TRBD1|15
CASSIDRGDRETQYF
TGTGCCAGCAGCATTGACAGGGGGGATCGCGAGACCCAGTACTTC
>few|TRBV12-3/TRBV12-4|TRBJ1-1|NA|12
CASSFVNTEAFF
TGTGCCAGCAGTTTCGTGAACACTGAAGCTTTCTTT